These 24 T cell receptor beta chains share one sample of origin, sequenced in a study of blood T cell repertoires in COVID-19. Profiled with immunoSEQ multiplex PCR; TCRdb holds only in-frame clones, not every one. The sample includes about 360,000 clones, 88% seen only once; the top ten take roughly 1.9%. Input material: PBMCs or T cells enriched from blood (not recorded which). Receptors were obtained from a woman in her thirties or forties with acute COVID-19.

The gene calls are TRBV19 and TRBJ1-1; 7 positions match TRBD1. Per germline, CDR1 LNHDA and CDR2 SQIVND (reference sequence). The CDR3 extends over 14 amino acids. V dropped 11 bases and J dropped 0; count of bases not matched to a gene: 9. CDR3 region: CASGTDIMNTEAFF. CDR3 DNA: TGTGCCTCCGGGACAGACATTATGAACACTGAAGCTTTCTTT. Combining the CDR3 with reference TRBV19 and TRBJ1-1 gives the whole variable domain DGGITQSPKYLFRKEGQNVTLSCEQNLNHDAMYWYRQDPGQGLRLIYYSQIVNDFQKGDIAEGYSVSREKKESFPLTVTSAQKNPTAFYLCASGTDIMNTEAFFGQGTRLTVV.

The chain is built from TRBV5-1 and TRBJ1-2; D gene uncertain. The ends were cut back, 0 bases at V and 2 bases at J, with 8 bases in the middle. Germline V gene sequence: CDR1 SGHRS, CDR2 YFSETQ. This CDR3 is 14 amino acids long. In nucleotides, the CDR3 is TGCGCCAGCAGCTTGGCCCTAGCAAACTATGGCTACACCTTC. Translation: CASSLALANYGYTF.

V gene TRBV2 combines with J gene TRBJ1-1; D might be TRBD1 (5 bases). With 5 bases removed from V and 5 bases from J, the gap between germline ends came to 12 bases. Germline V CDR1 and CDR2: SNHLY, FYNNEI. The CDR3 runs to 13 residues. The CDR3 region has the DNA TGTGCCAGCAGTCGGGGGAGTCGAACTGAAGCTTTCTTT. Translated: CASSRGSRTEAFF.

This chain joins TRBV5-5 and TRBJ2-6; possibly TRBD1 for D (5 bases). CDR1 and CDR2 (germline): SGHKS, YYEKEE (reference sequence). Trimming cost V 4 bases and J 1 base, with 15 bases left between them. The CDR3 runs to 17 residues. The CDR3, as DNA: TGTGCCAGCAGCGTGGAATCGGACACATCTGGGGCCAACGTCCTGACTTTC. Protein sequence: CASSVESDTSGANVLTF.

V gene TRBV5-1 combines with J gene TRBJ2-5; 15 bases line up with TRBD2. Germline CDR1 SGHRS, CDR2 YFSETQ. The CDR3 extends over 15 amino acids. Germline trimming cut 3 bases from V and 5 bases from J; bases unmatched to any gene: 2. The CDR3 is CASSWTSGGVETQYF. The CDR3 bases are TGCGCCAGCAGCTGGACTAGCGGGGGGGTGGAGACCCAGTACTTC.

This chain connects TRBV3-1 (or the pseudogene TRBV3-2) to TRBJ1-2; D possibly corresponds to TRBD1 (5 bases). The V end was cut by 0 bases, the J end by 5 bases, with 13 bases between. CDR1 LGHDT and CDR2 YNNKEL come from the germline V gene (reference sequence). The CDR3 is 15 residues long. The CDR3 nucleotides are TGTGCCAGCAGCCAAGAAGGGGCGGGGCGGTATGGCTACACCTTC. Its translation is CASSQEGAGRYGYTF.

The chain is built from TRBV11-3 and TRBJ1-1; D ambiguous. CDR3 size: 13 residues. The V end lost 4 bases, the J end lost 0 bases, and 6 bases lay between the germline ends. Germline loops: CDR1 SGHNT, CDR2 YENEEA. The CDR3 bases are TGTGCCAGCAGCTCACAAGTGAACACTGAAGCTTTCTTT. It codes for CASSSQVNTEAFF.

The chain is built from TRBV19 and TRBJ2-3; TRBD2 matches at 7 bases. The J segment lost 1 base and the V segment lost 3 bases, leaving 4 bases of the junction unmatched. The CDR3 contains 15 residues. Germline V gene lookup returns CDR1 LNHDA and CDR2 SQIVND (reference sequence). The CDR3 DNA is TGTGCCAGTAGTATTAGGAGCGGGGGCACAGATACGCAGTATTTT. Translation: CASSIRSGGTDTQYF.

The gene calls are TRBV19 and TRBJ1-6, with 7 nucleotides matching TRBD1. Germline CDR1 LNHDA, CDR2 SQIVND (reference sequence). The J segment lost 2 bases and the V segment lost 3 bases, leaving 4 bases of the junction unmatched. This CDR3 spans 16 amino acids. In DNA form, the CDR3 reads TGTGCCAGTAGTATTGCCGGGACAGCCTATAATTCACCCCTCCACTTT. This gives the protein CASSIAGTAYNSPLHF.

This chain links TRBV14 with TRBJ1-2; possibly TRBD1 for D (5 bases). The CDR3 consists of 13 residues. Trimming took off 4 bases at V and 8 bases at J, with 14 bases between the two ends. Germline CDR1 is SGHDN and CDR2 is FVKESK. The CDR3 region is CASSLAGGTGYTF. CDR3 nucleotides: TGTGCCAGCAGCCTCGCTGGGGGGACCGGCTACACCTTC.

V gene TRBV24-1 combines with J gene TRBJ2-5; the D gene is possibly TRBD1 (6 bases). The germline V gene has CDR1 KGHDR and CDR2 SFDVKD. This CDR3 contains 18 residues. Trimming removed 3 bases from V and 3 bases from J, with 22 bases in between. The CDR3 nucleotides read TGTGCCACCAGTGATCGATCGTCCGGGACACGGTTCGAAGAGACCCAGTACTTC. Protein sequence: CATSDRSSGTRFEETQYF.

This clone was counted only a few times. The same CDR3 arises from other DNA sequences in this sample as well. The CDR3 protein is CASSLGGGNTEAFF. The CDR3 DNA reads as TGCGCCAGCAGCTTGGGCGGGGGGAACACTGAAGCTTTCTTT. The chain is built from TRBV5-1 and TRBJ1-1, with D maybe TRBD1 (5 bases). CDR3 length equals 14 residues. CDR1 and CDR2 (germline): SGHRS, YFSETQ. V lost 0 bases, J lost 1 base, and 7 bases lay in between.

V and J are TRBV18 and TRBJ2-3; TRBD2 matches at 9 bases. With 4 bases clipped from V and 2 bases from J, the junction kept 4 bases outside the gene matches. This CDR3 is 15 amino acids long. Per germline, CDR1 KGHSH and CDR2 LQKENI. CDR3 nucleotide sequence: TGTGCCAGCTCACGTTCTAGCGGGGTCACAGATACGCAGTATTTT. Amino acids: CASSRSSGVTDTQYF.

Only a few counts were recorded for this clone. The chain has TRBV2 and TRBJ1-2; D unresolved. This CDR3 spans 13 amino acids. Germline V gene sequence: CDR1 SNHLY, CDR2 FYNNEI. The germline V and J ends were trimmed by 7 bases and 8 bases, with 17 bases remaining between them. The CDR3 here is CASTLWRDDGYTF. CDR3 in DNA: TGTGCCAGCACCTTGTGGAGGGATGACGGCTACACCTTC.

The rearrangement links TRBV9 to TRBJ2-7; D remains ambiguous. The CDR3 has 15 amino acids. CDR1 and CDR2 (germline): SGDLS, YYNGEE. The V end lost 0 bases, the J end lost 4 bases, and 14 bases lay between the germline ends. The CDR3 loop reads CASSVGAYPNYEQYF. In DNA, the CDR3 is TGTGCCAGCAGCGTAGGGGCCTACCCCAATTACGAGCAGTACTTC.

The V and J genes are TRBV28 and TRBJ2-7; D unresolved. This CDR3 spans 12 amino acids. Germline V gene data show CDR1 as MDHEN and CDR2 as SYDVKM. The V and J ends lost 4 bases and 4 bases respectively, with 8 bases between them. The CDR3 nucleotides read TGTGCCAGCAGTTCCGACGGGTACGAGCAGTACTTC. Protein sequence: CASSSDGYEQYF.

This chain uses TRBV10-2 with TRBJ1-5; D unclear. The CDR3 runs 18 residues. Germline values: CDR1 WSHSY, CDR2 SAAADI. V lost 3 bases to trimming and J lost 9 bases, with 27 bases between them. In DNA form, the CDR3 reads TGCGCCAGCAGTGAAGTTGGGCAGACCTTTCTTTCCCAGTGGCCCCAGCATTTT. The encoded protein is CASSEVGQTFLSQWPQHF.

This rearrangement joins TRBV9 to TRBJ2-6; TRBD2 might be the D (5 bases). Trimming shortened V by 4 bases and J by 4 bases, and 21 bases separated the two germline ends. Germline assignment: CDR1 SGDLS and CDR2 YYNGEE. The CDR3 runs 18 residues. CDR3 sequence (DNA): TGTGCCAGCAGCTCCCGGGATACAGCCTTTTCGGGGGCCAACGTCCTGACTTTC. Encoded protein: CASSSRDTAFSGANVLTF.

CDR3 coding DNA: TGTGCCAGCAGGAGCAGGGGGCCCGGTCAGCCCCAGCATTTT. Amino acid sequence: CASRSRGPGQPQHF. V and J are TRBV6-5 and TRBJ1-5; 8 positions agree with TRBD1. Germline V gene sequence: CDR1 MNHEY, CDR2 SVGAGI. The CDR3 has 14 residues. Trimming removed 6 bases from V and 6 bases from J; junction bases left unmatched: 7.

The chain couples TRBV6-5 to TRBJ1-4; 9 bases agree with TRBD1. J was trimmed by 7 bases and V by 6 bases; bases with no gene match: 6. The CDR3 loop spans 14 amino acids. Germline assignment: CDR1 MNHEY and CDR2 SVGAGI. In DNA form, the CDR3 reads TGTGCCAGCAGCCTACGACAGGGGGGTGAAAAACTGTTTTTT. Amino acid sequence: CASSLRQGGEKLFF.

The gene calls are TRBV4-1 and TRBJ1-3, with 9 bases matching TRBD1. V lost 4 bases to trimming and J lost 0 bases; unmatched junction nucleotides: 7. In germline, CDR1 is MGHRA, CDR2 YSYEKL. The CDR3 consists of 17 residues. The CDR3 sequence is CASSPGPGQGSGNTIYF. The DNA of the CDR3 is TGCGCCAGCAGCCCTGGGCCGGGACAGGGCTCTGGAAACACCATATATTTT.

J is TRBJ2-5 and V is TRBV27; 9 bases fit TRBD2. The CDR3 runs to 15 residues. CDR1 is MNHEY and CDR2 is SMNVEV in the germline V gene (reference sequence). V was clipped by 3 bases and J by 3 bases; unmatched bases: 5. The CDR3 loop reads CASSFVAGVKETQYF. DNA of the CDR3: TGTGCCAGCAGTTTCGTAGCGGGGGTCAAAGAGACCCAGTACTTC.

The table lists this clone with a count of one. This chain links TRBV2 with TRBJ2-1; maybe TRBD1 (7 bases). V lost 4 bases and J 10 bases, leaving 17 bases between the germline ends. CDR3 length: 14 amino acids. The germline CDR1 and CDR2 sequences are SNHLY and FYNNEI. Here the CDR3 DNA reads TGTGCCAGCAGTGGACAGGGCCCCCGGGGGGAGCAGTTCTTC. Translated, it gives CASSGQGPRGEQFF.

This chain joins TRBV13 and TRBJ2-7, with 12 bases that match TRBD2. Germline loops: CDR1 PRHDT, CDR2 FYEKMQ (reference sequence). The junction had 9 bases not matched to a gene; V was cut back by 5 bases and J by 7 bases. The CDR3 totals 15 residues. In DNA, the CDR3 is TGTGCCAGCAGCACTCGACTAGCGGGGGACGATGAGCAGTACTTC. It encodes CASSTRLAGDDEQYF.